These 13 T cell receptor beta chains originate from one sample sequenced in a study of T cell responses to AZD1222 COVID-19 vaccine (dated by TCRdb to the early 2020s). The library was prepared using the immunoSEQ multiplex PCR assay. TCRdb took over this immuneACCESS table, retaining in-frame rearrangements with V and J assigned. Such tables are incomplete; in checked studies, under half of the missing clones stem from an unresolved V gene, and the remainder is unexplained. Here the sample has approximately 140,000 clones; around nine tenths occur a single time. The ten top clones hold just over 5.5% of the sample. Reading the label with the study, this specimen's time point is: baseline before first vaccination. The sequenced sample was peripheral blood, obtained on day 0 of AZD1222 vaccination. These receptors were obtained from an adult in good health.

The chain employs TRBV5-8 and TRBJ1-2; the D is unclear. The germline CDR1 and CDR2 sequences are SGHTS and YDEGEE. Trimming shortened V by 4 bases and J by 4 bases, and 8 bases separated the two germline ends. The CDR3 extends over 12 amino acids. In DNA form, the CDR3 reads TGTGCCAGCAGCCGGGCGGGCTATGGCTACACCTTC. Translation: CASSRAGYGYTF.

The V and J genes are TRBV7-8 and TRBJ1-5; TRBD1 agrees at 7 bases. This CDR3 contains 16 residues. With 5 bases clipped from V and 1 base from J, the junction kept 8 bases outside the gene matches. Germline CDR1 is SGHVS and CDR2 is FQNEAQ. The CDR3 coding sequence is TGTGCCAGCAGCCGGGACAGCCCCTTAAGCAATCAGCCCCAGCATTTT. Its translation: CASSRDSPLSNQPQHF. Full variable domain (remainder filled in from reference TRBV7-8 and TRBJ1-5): GAGVSQSPRYKVAKRGQDVALRCDPISGHVSLFWYQQALGQGPEFLTYFQNEAQLDKSGLPSDRFFAERPEGSVSTLKIQRTQQEDSAVYLCASSRDSPLSNQPQHFGDGTRLSIL.

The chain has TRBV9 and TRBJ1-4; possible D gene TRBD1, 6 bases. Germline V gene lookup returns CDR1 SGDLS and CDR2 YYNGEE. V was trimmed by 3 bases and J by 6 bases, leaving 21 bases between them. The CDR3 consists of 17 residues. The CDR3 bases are TGTGCCAGCAGCGAGAAGGCAGGGGCAACTCTACATGAAAAACTGTTTTTT. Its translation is CASSEKAGATLHEKLFF.

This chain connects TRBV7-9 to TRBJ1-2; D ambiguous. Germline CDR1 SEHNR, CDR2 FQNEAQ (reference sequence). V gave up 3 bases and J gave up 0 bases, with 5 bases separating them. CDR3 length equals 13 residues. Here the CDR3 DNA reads TGTGCCAGCAGCTTCCTTCCTAACTATGGCTACACCTTC. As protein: CASSFLPNYGYTF.

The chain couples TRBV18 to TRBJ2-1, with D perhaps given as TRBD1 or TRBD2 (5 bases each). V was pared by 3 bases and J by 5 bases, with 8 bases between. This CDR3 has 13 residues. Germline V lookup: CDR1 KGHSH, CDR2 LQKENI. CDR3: CASSPGRNNEQFF. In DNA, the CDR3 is TGTGCCAGCTCACCGGGACGGAACAATGAGCAGTTCTTC.

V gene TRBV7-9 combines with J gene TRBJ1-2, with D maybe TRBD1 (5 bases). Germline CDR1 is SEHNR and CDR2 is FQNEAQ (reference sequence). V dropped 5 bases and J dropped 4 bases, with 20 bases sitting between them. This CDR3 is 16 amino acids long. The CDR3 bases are TGTGCCAGCAGCCGTACGGGACGCTCCAACGTCTATGGCTACACCTTC. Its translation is CASSRTGRSNVYGYTF.

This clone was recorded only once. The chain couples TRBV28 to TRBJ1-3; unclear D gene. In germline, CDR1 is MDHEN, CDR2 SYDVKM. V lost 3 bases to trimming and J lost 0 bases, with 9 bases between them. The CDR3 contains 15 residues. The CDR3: CASSFLVASGNTIYF. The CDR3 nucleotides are TGTGCCAGCAGTTTCCTGGTGGCCTCTGGAAACACCATATATTTT.

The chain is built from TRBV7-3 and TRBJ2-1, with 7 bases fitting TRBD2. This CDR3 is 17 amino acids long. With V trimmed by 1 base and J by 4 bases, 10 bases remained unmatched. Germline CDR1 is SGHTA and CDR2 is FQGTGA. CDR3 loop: CASSLNGGDSPYNEQFF. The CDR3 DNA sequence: TGTGCCAGCAGCTTAAATGGGGGGGACTCCCCTTACAATGAGCAGTTCTTC.

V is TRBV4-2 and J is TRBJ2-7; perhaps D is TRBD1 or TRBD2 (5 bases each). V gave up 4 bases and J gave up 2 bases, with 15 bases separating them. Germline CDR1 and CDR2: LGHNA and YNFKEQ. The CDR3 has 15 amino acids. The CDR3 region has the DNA TGTGCCAGCAGCCTTCATGGGACGAGCGCCTACGAGCAGTACTTC. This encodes CASSLHGTSAYEQYF.

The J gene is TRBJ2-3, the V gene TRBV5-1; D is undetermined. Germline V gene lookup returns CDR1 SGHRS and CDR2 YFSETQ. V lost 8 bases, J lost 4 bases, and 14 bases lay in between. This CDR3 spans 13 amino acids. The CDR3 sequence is CARQSHISDTQYF. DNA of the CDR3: TGCGCCAGGCAGTCGCATATTTCAGATACGCAGTATTTT. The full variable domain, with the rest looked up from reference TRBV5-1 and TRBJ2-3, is KAGVTQTPRYLIKTRGQQVTLSCSPISGHRSVSWYQQTPGQGLQFLFEYFSETQRNKGNFPGRFSGRQFSNSRSEMNVSTLELGDSALYLCARQSHISDTQYFGPGTRLTVL.

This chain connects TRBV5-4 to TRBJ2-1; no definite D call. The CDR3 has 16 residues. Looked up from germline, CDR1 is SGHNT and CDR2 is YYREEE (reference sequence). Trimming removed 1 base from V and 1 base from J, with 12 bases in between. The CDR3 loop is CASSLSQFISYNEQFF. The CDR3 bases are TGTGCCAGCAGCTTGTCCCAGTTTATTTCCTACAATGAGCAGTTCTTC. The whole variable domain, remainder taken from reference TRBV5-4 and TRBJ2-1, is ETGVTQSPTHLIKTRGQQVTLRCSSQSGHNTVSWYQQALGQGPQFIFQYYREEENGRGNFPPRFSGLQFPNYSSELNVNALELDDSALYLCASSLSQFISYNEQFFGPGTRLTVL.

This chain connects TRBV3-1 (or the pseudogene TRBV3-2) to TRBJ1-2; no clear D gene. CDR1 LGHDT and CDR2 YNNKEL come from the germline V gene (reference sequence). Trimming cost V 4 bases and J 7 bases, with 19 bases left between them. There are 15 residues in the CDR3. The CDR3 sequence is CASSLGLPDRGGYTF. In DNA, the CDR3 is TGTGCCAGCAGCCTAGGACTACCGGACCGCGGTGGCTACACCTTC.

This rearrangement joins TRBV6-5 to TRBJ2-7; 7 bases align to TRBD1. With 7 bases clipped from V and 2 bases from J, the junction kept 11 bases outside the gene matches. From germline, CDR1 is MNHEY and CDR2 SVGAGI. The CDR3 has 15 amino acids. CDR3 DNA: TGTGCCAGCAATCGACTCCTTCAGGGGGCCTACGAGCAGTACTTC. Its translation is CASNRLLQGAYEQYF.